These 21 T cell receptor beta chains were sequenced from one sample in a study of blood T cell repertoires in COVID-19 (dated by TCRdb to the early 2020s). The library was obtained by the immunoSEQ multiplex PCR assay. This immuneACCESS table, as held by TCRdb, lists in-frame sequences with V and J called but not all clones. Of the missing ones, under half trace to an unresolved V gene in checked studies; the others have no known cause. The sample table shows around 200,000 clones, and about 86% are seen once. Over 2% of the sample goes to the ten largest clones. The sequencing sample was made of peripheral blood. These TCRs come from a human donor with acute or convalescent COVID-19. The donor label of this sample is uncertain.

This chain links TRBV7-2 with TRBJ1-5; D not certain. This CDR3 comprises 13 residues. The V gene lost 0 bases and the J gene lost 5 bases, with 5 bases spanning the gap. The V gene's germline CDR1 is SGHTA and CDR2 FQGNSA. The CDR3: CASSLAGDQPQHF. The DNA for the CDR3 is TGTGCCAGCAGCTTAGCCGGGGATCAGCCCCAGCATTTT.

V is TRBV5-1 and J is TRBJ2-3, with 7 bases aligning to TRBD2. Germline trimming cut 4 bases from V and 4 bases from J; bases unmatched to any gene: 18. Germline CDR1 and CDR2: SGHRS and YFSETQ. The CDR3 is 18 amino acids. CDR3 nucleotides: TGCGCCAGCAGCCAACCCAAGGGGCGGGAGAATTTGCCAGATACGCAGTATTTT. Its protein product is CASSQPKGRENLPDTQYF.

The chain joins TRBV18 to TRBJ1-3, with a weak D call TRBD1 (5 bases). This CDR3 is built from 16 residues. Germline values: CDR1 KGHSH, CDR2 LQKENI. Trimming took 1 base from V and 0 from J, leaving 10 bases between them. DNA of the CDR3: TGTGCCAGCTCACCACAGGGGATCAGCTCTGGAAACACCATATATTTT. This encodes CASSPQGISSGNTIYF.

The rearrangement links TRBV7-3 to TRBJ2-1, with a tentative D call TRBD1 (6 bases). This CDR3 spans 12 amino acids. The V gene's germline CDR1 is SGHTA and CDR2 FQGTGA. V gave up 2 bases and J gave up 8 bases, with 7 bases separating them. CDR3 amino acids: CASSLGGDEQFF. In nucleotides, the CDR3 is TGTGCCAGCAGCTTAGGGGGCGATGAGCAGTTCTTC.

The rearrangement uses TRBV2 and TRBJ1-3, with D perhaps TRBD1 (6 bases). Germline values: CDR1 SNHLY, CDR2 FYNNEI. V was cut by 4 bases and J by 0 bases, with 13 bases left in between. The CDR3 is 16 residues long. The CDR3 DNA reads as TGTGCCAGCAGTGGCCAGGGGTGGAGCTCTGGAAACACCATATATTTT. It encodes CASSGQGWSSGNTIYF.

The chain is built from TRBV19 and TRBJ2-7; 7 nucleotides line up with TRBD1. The germline CDR1 and CDR2 sequences are LNHDA and SQIVND (reference sequence). This CDR3 has 14 amino acids. With V trimmed by 3 bases and J by 2 bases, 4 bases remained unmatched. CDR3 nucleotides: TGTGCCAGTAGTATCCTCGGGACAGCCTACGAGCAGTACTTC. Its translation is CASSILGTAYEQYF.

V and J are TRBV5-6 and TRBJ1-3; D is ambiguous. Germline V lookup: CDR1 SGHDT, CDR2 YYEEEE. CDR3 size: 16 residues. Trimming removed 3 bases at V and 0 bases at J, with 13 bases between. CDR3 DNA sequence: TGTGCCAGCAGCTCAAGATCTAGAAACTCTGGAAACACCATATATTTT. Amino acids: CASSSRSRNSGNTIYF.

CDR3 nucleotide sequence: TGTGCCAGCAGCACGGGCCACGGGGAAATGAACACTGAAGCTTTCTTT. Translating it yields CASSTGHGEMNTEAFF. The genes are TRBV7-8 and TRBJ1-1; no clear D. This CDR3 has 16 amino acids. The germline V gene has CDR1 SGHVS and CDR2 FQNEAQ. Trimming stripped 5 bases from V and 0 bases from J, with 16 bases between. Looking up the rest from reference TRBV7-8 and TRBJ1-1 gives the full variable domain: GAGVSQSPRYKVAKRGQDVALRCDPISGHVSLFWYQQALGQGPEFLTYFQNEAQLDKSGLPSDRFFAERPEGSVSTLKIQRTQQEDSAVYLCASSTGHGEMNTEAFFGQGTRLTVV.

The chain employs TRBV6-5 and TRBJ2-3; maybe TRBD2 (6 bases). Germline CDR1 reads MNHEY; CDR2 reads SVGAGI. This CDR3 region has 12 residues. V was trimmed by 3 bases and J by 6 bases, leaving 7 bases between them. The CDR3 DNA reads TGTGCCAGCAGTTATCGGGGGGATACGCAGTATTTT. Translated, it gives CASSYRGDTQYF.

The V and J genes are TRBV6-5 and TRBJ1-4; D is perhaps TRBD1 (6 bases). This CDR3 region has 14 residues. V shed 6 bases and J shed 6 bases, with 14 bases lying between them. The germline V gene has CDR1 MNHEY and CDR2 SVGAGI. In DNA form, the CDR3 reads TGTGCCAGCAGACCCGATCACAGGGATGAAAAACTGTTTTTT. Protein sequence: CASRPDHRDEKLFF.

The gene calls are TRBV3-1 (or the pseudogene TRBV3-2) and TRBJ1-1; a weak D match, TRBD1 (5 bases). The length of the CDR3 is 15 residues. The V end was cut by 2 bases, the J end by 3 bases, with 13 bases between. Germline-derived CDR1 and CDR2 are LGHDT and YNNKEL (reference sequence). As DNA, the CDR3 is TGTGCCAGCAGCCAATTGCCCAGGGTCTACACTGAAGCTTTCTTT. Translation: CASSQLPRVYTEAFF.

This rearrangement joins TRBV28 to TRBJ2-7, with D possibly TRBD1 on 6 matching bases. Germline V gene data show CDR1 as MDHEN and CDR2 as SYDVKM. V lost 4 bases and J lost 2, with 12 bases in between. The CDR3 runs to 14 residues. The CDR3 DNA reads TGTGCCAGCAGTTCACAGGGTGTCACCTACGAGCAGTACTTC. Amino acid sequence: CASSSQGVTYEQYF.

The chain carries TRBV5-1 and TRBJ2-5; D is unclear. Per germline, CDR1 SGHRS and CDR2 YFSETQ. The CDR3 has 16 amino acids. Trimming removed 6 bases at V and 2 bases at J, with 20 bases between. In nucleotides, the CDR3 is TGCGCCAGCACCTACGCTGTGGGCAGAGTACAAGAGACCCAGTACTTC. It codes for CASTYAVGRVQETQYF.

The chain carries TRBV25-1 and TRBJ2-7; a weak D match, TRBD2 (5 bases). V lost 5 bases and J 4 bases, leaving 12 bases between the germline ends. CDR1 and CDR2 from the germline V gene are MGHDK and SYGVNS. The CDR3 loop spans 13 amino acids. DNA of the CDR3: TGTGCCAGCAGTAGCACTAGTGCTTACGAGCAGTACTTC. It yields the protein CASSSTSAYEQYF.

The rearrangement uses TRBV2 and TRBJ2-1, with 12 nucleotides matching TRBD2. CDR1 is SNHLY and CDR2 is FYNNEI in the germline V gene. With 4 bases clipped from V and 6 bases from J, the junction kept 7 bases outside the gene matches. The CDR3 covers 16 residues. The DNA for the CDR3 is TGTGCCAGCAGTGGGGGGACTAGCGGGTTGGGCAATGAGCAGTTCTTC. It is translated as CASSGGTSGLGNEQFF.

The gene calls are TRBV7-3 and TRBJ2-1; 9 bases are a match to TRBD1. This CDR3 is 15 amino acids long. The germline V gene has CDR1 SGHTA and CDR2 FQGTGA. V lost 5 bases, J lost 4 bases, and 6 bases stayed unmatched. The DNA of the CDR3 is TGTGCCAGCAGCCTCGACAGGGGGACATACAATGAGCAGTTCTTC. Amino acid sequence: CASSLDRGTYNEQFF.

V and J are TRBV5-1 and TRBJ2-5, with 11 bases that match TRBD2. This CDR3 region has 15 residues. Germline V CDR1 and CDR2: SGHRS, YFSETQ. V lost 4 bases, J lost 4 bases, and 6 bases stayed unmatched. CDR3 nucleotide sequence: TGCGCCAGCAGCCCGGGACTAGCGGACTTAGAGACCCAGTACTTC. Translation gives CASSPGLADLETQYF.

The rearrangement links TRBV5-5 to TRBJ1-2; 9 bases are shared with TRBD1. Germline lookup yields CDR1 SGHKS and CDR2 YYEKEE (reference sequence). V was clipped by 6 bases and J by 8 bases; unmatched bases: 8. CDR3 length equals 13 residues. The CDR3 is CASTRQGVLGYTF. The DNA for the CDR3 is TGTGCCAGCACCAGACAGGGGGTCTTGGGCTACACCTTC.

The genes are TRBV11-3 and TRBJ2-2; 9 positions match TRBD1. V gave up 5 bases and J gave up 3 bases; unmatched junction bases: 4. Germline lookup yields CDR1 SGHNT and CDR2 YENEEA. The CDR3 consists of 15 residues. CDR3 coding DNA: TGTGCCAGCAGCCCTCGGACAGGGGACACCGGGGAGCTGTTTTTT. Residues: CASSPRTGDTGELFF.

CDR3 loop: CASSATGTGFEAFF. CDR3 nucleotides: TGTGCCAGCAGTGCAACCGGGACAGGCTTTGAAGCTTTCTTT. This chain connects TRBV2 to TRBJ1-1, with 8 bases aligning to TRBD1. The junction had 8 bases not matched to a gene; V was cut back by 4 bases and J by 7 bases. CDR1 and CDR2 (germline): SNHLY, FYNNEI. The CDR3 consists of 14 residues.

V and J are TRBV6-5 and TRBJ1-2; D possibly corresponds to TRBD1 (5 bases). The CDR3 has 13 residues. CDR1 and CDR2 from the germline V gene are MNHEY and SVGAGI. V gave up 0 bases and J gave up 12 bases, with 14 bases separating them. The CDR3 reads CASSYSGLRGDTF. DNA for the CDR3: TGTGCCAGCAGTTACTCAGGGCTCCGGGGGGACACCTTC.